The entry below gives a single T cell receptor (beta chain) sequence along with its context. Described time point: newly diagnosed GD, antithyroid drugs for less than 3 months. Following extraction of RNA from PBMCs, that RNA was used to make the TCR library. The source of the sample is a study of regulatory T cells in long-lasting Graves disease. Arm-PCR of CDR3 regions with iRepertoire HTBI primers generated TCR beta libraries. TCRdb analysed the multiplex PCR reads with MiXCR anew, one entry per CDR3 protein. The top ten hold approximately 12% of the sample, which has roughly 420,000 distinct CDR3 sequences, about 15% seen once. CDR1 is MDHEN and CDR2 is SYDVKM in the germline V gene. Trimming left V 7 bases short and J 2 bases short, with 11 bases between. This CDR3 is built from 13 residues. Separately, the same data were catalogued under a study of T cells in Graves' hyperthyroidism and ophthalmopathy.

The source was peripheral blood mononuclear cells (PBMCs), collected at new diagnosis, from a patient treated with antithyroid drugs. This rearrangement joins TRBV28 to TRBJ2-5; weak D call: TRBD2 (5 bases). The receptor was isolated from a young woman with Graves disease. CDR3 coding DNA: TGTGCCAGCATCCCCCGACTACAAGAGACCCAGTACTTC. Its translation is CASIPRLQETQYF. Filled out from reference TRBV28 and TRBJ2-5, the complete variable domain reads DVKVTQSSRYLVKRTGEKVFLECVQDMDHENMFWYRQDPGLGLRLIYFSYDVKMKEKGDIPEGYSVSREKKERFSLILESASTNQTSMYLCASIPRLQETQYFGPGTRLLVL.